Below are 21 T cell receptor beta chains sequenced from a single sample in a study of STAT5B mutations in CD4+ large granular lymphocyte leukemia. Method: immunoSEQ multiplex PCR; TCRdb's copy keeps in-frame clones and lacks some. This table holds more than 25,000 clones, around 81% found once. Sequences were obtained from CD4+ T cells from blood buffy coats. These receptors were taken from a human donor in good health.

The chain links TRBV5-5 to TRBJ2-1; possibly TRBD2 for D (5 bases). Germline V gene data show CDR1 as SGHKS and CDR2 as YYEKEE (reference sequence). Trimming cost V 0 bases and J 0 bases, with 13 bases left between them. CDR3 length equals 17 residues. CDR3 DNA: TGTGCCAGCAGCTTGGGGCCGGGGTCGAGCTCCTACAATGAGCAGTTCTTC. It specifies CASSLGPGSSSYNEQFF.

J is TRBJ2-5 and V is TRBV28, with no clear D. Per the germline V gene, CDR1 is MDHEN and CDR2 is SYDVKM. CDR3 length: 13 residues. Trimming shortened V by 8 bases and J by 5 bases, and 15 bases separated the two germline ends. In DNA, the CDR3 is TGTGCCAGCGCTGACACCAACGGGGAGACCCAGTACTTC. Its protein is CASADTNGETQYF.

This clone was detected only a few times. The chain carries TRBV5-1 and TRBJ2-2, with D perhaps TRBD1 (5 bases). The CDR3 spans 14 residues. The germline V gene encodes CDR1 SGHRS and CDR2 YFSETQ. V was pared by 7 bases and J by 3 bases, with 13 bases between. This CDR3 is CASARQGDTGELFF. In nucleotides, the CDR3 is TGCGCCAGCGCCCGGCAGGGCGACACCGGGGAGCTGTTTTTT.

The rearrangement uses TRBV2 and TRBJ2-3; 10 bases match TRBD2. Trimming cost V 5 bases and J 4 bases; bases outside gene matches: 6. CDR1 and CDR2 (germline): SNHLY, FYNNEI. There are 15 residues in the CDR3. The DNA of the CDR3 is TGTGCCAGCAGTCTCCCTAGCGGGAGTTCAGATACGCAGTATTTT. Translation: CASSLPSGSSDTQYF.

The chain links TRBV6-5 to TRBJ1-4, with 7 bases identical to TRBD1. CDR1 is MNHEY, CDR2 SVGAGI, per germline. The CDR3 sequence is 14 residues long. V trimming: 7 bases; J trimming: 6 bases; junction bases outside the gene matches: 8. The CDR3 DNA reads as TGTGCCAGCAAGACAGGGAGGTCACATGAAAAACTGTTTTTT. Its protein product is CASKTGRSHEKLFF.

This chain connects TRBV21-1 to TRBJ2-1. TRBV21-1 is classified as a pseudogene. The CDR3 runs to 15 residues. In nucleotides, the CDR3 is TGTGCCAGCAGCAAAGATAGGACCGCGGTTCATGAGCAGTTCTTC. It specifies CASSKDRTAVHEQFF.

The chain combines TRBV10-3 with TRBJ1-1, with D perhaps matching TRBD1 (5 bases). The CDR3 runs to 14 residues. Trimming shortened V by 6 bases and J by 0 bases, and 11 bases separated the two germline ends. Looked up from germline, CDR1 is ENHRY and CDR2 is SYGVKD. The CDR3 DNA is TGTGCCATCAGCCGAACAGGCATGAACACTGAAGCTTTCTTT. Residues: CAISRTGMNTEAFF.

The V gene is TRBV2, the J gene TRBJ2-1; 10 positions match TRBD1. This CDR3 is 16 amino acids long. V gave up 4 bases and J gave up 6 bases; unmatched junction bases: 9. CDR1 is SNHLY, CDR2 FYNNEI, per germline. The DNA of the CDR3 is TGTGCCAGCAGTGCAGACAGGGGGCTTCTGGGCAATGAGCAGTTCTTC. Protein: CASSADRGLLGNEQFF.

This chain joins TRBV6-5 and TRBJ2-7, with 8 bases matching TRBD1. V was pared by 4 bases and J by 2 bases, with 7 bases of the junction left unmatched. Germline CDR1 reads MNHEY; CDR2 reads SVGAGI. This CDR3 has 15 amino acids. The CDR3 here is CASSFGTGAPYEQYF. CDR3 nucleotide sequence: TGTGCCAGCAGTTTCGGGACAGGCGCCCCCTACGAGCAGTACTTC.

The gene calls are TRBV18 and TRBJ2-7; D ambiguous. V was trimmed by 6 bases and J by 7 bases, leaving 13 bases between them. The CDR3 consists of 12 residues. CDR1 KGHSH and CDR2 LQKENI come from the germline V gene. The CDR3 DNA reads TGTGCCAGCTCGCTAAGTTCCGTGGAGCAGTACTTC. Its protein product is CASSLSSVEQYF.

DNA for the CDR3: TGCGCCAGCAGCCAGGGACAGGGGGCTATCCAGACCCAGTACTTC. Amino acid sequence: CASSQGQGAIQTQYF. The rearrangement uses TRBV4-1 and TRBJ2-5; TRBD1 matches at 12 bases. Looked up from germline, CDR1 is MGHRA and CDR2 is YSYEKL. Unmatched junction bases numbered 5, after V lost 3 bases and J lost 6 bases. The CDR3 loop spans 15 amino acids.

The gene calls are TRBV7-2 and TRBJ2-1; D is unresolved. V lost 5 bases, J lost 8 bases, and 16 bases lay in between. The CDR3 has 14 amino acids. Looked up from germline, CDR1 is SGHTA and CDR2 is FQGNSA. The CDR3 DNA sequence: TGTGCCAGCAGCCCCGACGTGGGCTCCGATGAGCAGTTCTTC. Its translation is CASSPDVGSDEQFF.

This clone has a single count. The chain combines TRBV18 with TRBJ2-3, with 7 bases identical to TRBD1. The V segment lost 0 bases and the J segment 6 bases; nucleotides outside the gene matches: 9. The CDR3 loop spans 16 amino acids. Germline CDR1 and CDR2: KGHSH and LQKENI. CDR3 sequence: CASSPPGQPLGDTQYF. The CDR3 DNA is TGTGCCAGCTCACCACCGGGACAGCCTTTAGGGGATACGCAGTATTTT. Combining the CDR3 with reference TRBV18 and TRBJ2-3 gives the whole variable domain NAGVMQNPRHLVRRRGQEARLRCSPMKGHSHVYWYRQLPEEGLKFMVYLQKENIIDESGMPKERFSAEFPKEGPSILRIQQVVRGDSAAYFCASSPPGQPLGDTQYFGPGTRLTVL.

The chain recombines TRBV7-6 with TRBJ2-7; D may correspond to TRBD1 or TRBD2 (5 bases each). The V end lost 1 base, the J end lost 2 bases, and 9 bases lay between the germline ends. CDR1 is SGHVS and CDR2 is FNYEAQ in the germline V gene. The CDR3 consists of 14 residues. Here the CDR3 reads CASSLEEGPYEQYF. The CDR3 region has the DNA TGTGCCAGCAGCTTAGAAGAGGGGCCCTACGAGCAGTACTTC. Drawing the rest from reference TRBV7-6 and TRBJ2-7, the complete variable domain is GAGVSQSPRYKVTKRGQDVALRCDPISGHVSLYWYRQALGQGPEFLTYFNYEAQQDKSGLPNDRFSAERPEGSISTLTIQRTEQRDSAMYRCASSLEEGPYEQYFGPGTRLTVT.

J is TRBJ1-2 and V is TRBV7-2, with a tentative D call TRBD1 (5 bases). The CDR3 length is 15 residues. From germline, CDR1 is SGHTA and CDR2 FQGNSA. V dropped 1 base and J dropped 4 bases, with 13 bases sitting between them. This CDR3 is CASSLEMKGSYGYTF. The CDR3 DNA is TGTGCCAGCAGCTTAGAGATGAAGGGGTCCTATGGCTACACCTTC.

The chain employs TRBV5-8 and TRBJ2-5; maybe TRBD2 (5 bases). Trimming cost V 0 bases and J 5 bases, with 17 bases left between them. CDR3 size: 16 residues. Germline CDR1 and CDR2: SGHTS and YDEGEE. The CDR3 DNA reads as TGTGCCAGCAGCTTGGCTAGACTAATAGGTGGGGAGACCCAGTACTTC. This gives the protein CASSLARLIGGETQYF.

V and J are TRBV7-2 and TRBJ1-2, with D hard to call. V dropped 0 bases and J dropped 8 bases, with 4 bases sitting between them. The CDR3 loop spans 11 amino acids. Germline V CDR1 and CDR2: SGHTA, FQGNSA. The CDR3: CASSLAPGYTF. CDR3 DNA sequence: TGTGCCAGCAGCTTAGCGCCCGGCTACACCTTC.

This clone appeared a single time. The CDR3 region has the DNA TGCAGTGCTAGAACTAGCGGGATTTGGTTCTTC. Translation: CSARTSGIWFF. The J gene is TRBJ2-1, the V gene TRBV20-1; 10 bases align to TRBD2. This CDR3 contains 11 residues. With 2 bases clipped from V and 15 bases from J, the junction kept 4 bases outside the gene matches. Germline CDR1 reads DFQATT; CDR2 reads SNEGSKA (reference sequence).

This sequence joins TRBV6-6 and TRBJ1-1; tentative D call: TRBD1 (6 bases). Trimming took off 6 bases at V and 3 bases at J, with 14 bases between the two ends. Per germline, CDR1 MNHNY and CDR2 SVGAGI (reference sequence). The CDR3 extends over 14 amino acids. This CDR3 reads CASRVTGSYTEAFF. CDR3 in DNA: TGTGCCAGCAGGGTGACAGGCAGCTACACTGAAGCTTTCTTT.

The rearrangement links TRBV4-3 to TRBJ2-7; 9 positions match TRBD1. After removal of 1 base from V and 3 bases from J, the junction contained 4 bases not matched to a gene. Germline CDR1 is LGHNA and CDR2 is YSLEER. CDR3 length equals 15 residues. CDR3 in amino acids: CASSQVGGQGYEQYF. CDR3 bases: TGCGCCAGCAGCCAAGTTGGGGGACAGGGCTACGAGCAGTACTTC.

The chain has TRBV11-3 and TRBJ2-5; D not resolved. The V end lost 4 bases, the J end lost 1 base, and 7 bases lay between the germline ends. This CDR3 comprises 13 residues. CDR1 SGHNT and CDR2 YENEEA come from the germline V gene. CDR3 DNA sequence: TGTGCCAGCAGCTCTGGGTTCCAAGAGACCCAGTACTTC. Translating gives CASSSGFQETQYF.